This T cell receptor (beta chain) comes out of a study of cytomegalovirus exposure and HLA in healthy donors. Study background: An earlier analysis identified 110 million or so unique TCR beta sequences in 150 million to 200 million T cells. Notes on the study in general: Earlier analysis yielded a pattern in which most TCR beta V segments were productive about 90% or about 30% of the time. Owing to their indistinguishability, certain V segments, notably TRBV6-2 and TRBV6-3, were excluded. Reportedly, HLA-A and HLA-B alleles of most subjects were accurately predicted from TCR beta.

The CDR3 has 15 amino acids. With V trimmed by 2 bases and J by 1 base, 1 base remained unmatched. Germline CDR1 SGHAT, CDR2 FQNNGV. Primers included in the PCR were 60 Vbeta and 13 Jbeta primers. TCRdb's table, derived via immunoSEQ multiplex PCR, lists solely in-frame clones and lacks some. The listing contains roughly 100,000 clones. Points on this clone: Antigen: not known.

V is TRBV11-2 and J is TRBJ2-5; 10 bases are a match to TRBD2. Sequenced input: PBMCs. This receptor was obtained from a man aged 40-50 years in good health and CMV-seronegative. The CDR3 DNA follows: TGTGCCAGCAGCTTAATAGCGGGGGGCCAAGAGACCCAGTACTTC. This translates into CASSLIAGGQETQYF. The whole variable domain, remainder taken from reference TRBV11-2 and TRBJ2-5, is EAGVAQSPRYKIIEKRQSVAFWCNPISGHATLYWYQQILGQGPKLLIQFQNNGVVDDSQLPKDRFSAERLKGVDSTLKIQPAKLEDSAVYLCASSLIAGGQETQYFGPGTRLLVL.